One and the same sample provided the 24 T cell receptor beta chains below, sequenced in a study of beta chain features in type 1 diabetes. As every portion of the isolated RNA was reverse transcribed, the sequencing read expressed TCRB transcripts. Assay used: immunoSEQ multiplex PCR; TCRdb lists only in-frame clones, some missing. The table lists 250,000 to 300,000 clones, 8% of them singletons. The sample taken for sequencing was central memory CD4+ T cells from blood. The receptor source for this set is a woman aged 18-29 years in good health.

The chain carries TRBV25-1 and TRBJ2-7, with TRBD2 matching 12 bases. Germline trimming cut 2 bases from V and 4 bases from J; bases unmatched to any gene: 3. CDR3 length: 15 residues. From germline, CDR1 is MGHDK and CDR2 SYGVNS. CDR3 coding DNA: TGTGCCAGCAGTGAAACCACTAGCGGGAGGTACGAGCAGTACTTC. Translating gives CASSETTSGRYEQYF.

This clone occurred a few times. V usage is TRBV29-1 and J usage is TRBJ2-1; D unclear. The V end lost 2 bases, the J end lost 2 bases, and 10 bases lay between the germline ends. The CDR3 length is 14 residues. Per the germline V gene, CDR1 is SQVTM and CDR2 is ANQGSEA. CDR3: CSVETPSAYNEQFF. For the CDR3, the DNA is TGCAGCGTTGAAACACCCTCGGCCTACAATGAGCAGTTCTTC.

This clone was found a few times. CDR3 residues: CASSLSVAGPSEQYF. The DNA of the CDR3 is TGCGCCAGCAGCTTGTCGGTCGCAGGGCCCTCCGAGCAGTACTTC. The chain links TRBV5-1 to TRBJ2-5, with a possible D match to TRBD1 (5 bases). The DNA end is more similar to TRBJ2-7, so the J call may be wrong. The CDR3 length is 15 residues. Per germline, CDR1 SGHRS and CDR2 YFSETQ.

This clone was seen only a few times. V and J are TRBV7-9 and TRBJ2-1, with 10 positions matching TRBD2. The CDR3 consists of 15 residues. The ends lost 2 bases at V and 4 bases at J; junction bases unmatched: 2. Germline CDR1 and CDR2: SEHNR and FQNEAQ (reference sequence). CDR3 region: CASSLTSGVYNEQFF. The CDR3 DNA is TGTGCCAGCAGCTTAACTAGCGGGGTATACAATGAGCAGTTCTTC.

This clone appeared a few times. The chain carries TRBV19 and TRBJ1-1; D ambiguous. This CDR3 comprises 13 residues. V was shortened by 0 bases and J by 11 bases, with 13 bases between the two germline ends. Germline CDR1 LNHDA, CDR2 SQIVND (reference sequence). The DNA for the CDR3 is TGTGCCAGTAGTATAGACCCAAGTCGGTCGGCTTTCTTT. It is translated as CASSIDPSRSAFF. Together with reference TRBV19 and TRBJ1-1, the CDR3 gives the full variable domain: DGGITQSPKYLFRKEGQNVTLSCEQNLNHDAMYWYRQDPGQGLRLIYYSQIVNDFQKGDIAEGYSVSREKKESFPLTVTSAQKNPTAFYLCASSIDPSRSAFFGQGTRLTVV.

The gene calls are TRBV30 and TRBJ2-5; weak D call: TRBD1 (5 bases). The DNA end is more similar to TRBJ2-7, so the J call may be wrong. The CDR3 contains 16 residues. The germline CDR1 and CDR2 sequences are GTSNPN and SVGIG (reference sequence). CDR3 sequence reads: CAWSVAWGGNSYEQYF. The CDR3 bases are TGTGCCTGGAGTGTAGCGTGGGGCGGTAACTCCTACGAGCAGTACTTC.

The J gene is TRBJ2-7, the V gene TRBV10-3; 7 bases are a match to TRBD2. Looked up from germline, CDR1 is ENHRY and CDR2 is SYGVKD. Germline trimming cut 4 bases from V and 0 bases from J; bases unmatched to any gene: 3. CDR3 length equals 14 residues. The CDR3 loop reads CAISVGGSSYEQYF. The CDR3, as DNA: TGTGCCATCAGTGTGGGAGGGAGCTCCTACGAGCAGTACTTC.

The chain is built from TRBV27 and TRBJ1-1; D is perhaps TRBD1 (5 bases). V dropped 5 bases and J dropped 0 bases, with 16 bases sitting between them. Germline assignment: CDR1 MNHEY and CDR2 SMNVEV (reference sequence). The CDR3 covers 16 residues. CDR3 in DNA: TGTGCCAGCAGTGAACAACCGGGACGGCTGAACACTGAAGCTTTCTTT. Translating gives CASSEQPGRLNTEAFF.

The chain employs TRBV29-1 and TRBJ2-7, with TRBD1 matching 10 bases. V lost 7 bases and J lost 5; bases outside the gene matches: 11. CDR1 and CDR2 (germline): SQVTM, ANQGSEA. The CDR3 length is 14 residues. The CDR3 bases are TGCAGCGCTCTGGGTGGGACAGGGGTACACGAGCAGTACTTC. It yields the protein CSALGGTGVHEQYF.

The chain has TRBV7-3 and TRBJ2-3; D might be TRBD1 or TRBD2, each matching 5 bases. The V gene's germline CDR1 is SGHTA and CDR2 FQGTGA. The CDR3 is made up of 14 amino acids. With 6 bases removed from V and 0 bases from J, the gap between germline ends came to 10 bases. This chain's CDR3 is CASSRDVSTDTQYF. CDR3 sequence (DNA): TGTGCCAGCAGTCGGGACGTCAGCACAGATACGCAGTATTTT.

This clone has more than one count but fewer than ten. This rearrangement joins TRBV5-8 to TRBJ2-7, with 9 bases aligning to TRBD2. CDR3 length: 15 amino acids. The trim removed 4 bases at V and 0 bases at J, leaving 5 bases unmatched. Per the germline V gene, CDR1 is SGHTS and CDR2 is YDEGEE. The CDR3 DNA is TGTGCCAGCAGCCGGATTAGCGGGAGCTCCTACGAGCAGTACTTC. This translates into CASSRISGSSYEQYF.

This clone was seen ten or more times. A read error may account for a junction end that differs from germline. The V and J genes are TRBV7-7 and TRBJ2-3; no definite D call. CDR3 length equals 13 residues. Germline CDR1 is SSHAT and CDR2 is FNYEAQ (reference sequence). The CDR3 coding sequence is TGTGCTAGCAGCTTAGCTGACGAGGATACGCAGTATTTT. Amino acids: CASSLADEDTQYF. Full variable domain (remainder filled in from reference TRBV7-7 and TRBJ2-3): GAGVSQSPRYKVTKRGQDVTLRCDPISSHATLYWYQQALGQGPEFLTYFNYEAQPDKSGLPSDRFSAERPEGSISTLTIQRTEQRDSAMYRCASSLADEDTQYFGPGTRLTVL.

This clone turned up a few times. The CDR3: CASKIQGFGVEQYV. CDR3 DNA: TGTGCCAGCAAAATACAGGGCTTTGGGGTCGAGCAGTACGTC. The chain is built from TRBV5-4 and TRBJ2-7, with TRBD1 as a possible D gene (6 bases). The ends were cut back, 6 bases at V and 6 bases at J, with 19 bases in the middle. Germline CDR1 and CDR2: SGHNT and YYREEE (reference sequence). The CDR3 loop spans 14 amino acids.

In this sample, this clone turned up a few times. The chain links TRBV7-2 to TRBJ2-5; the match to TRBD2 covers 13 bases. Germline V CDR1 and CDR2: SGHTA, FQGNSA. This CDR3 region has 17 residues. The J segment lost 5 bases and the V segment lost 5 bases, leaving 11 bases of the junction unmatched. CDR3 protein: CASSPDRLAGGRETQYF. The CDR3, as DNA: TGTGCCAGCAGCCCAGATAGACTAGCGGGAGGACGGGAGACCCAGTACTTC. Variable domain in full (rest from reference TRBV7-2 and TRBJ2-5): GAGVSQSPSNKVTEKGKDVELRCDPISGHTALYWYRQSLGQGLEFLIYFQGNSAPDKSGLPSDRFSAERTGGSVSTLTIQRTQQEDSAVYLCASSPDRLAGGRETQYFGPGTRLLVL.

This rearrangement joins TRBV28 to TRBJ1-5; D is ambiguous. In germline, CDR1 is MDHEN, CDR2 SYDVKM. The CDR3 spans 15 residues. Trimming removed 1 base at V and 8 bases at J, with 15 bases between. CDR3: CASSLSTPAVKPQHF. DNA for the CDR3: TGTGCCAGCAGTTTATCTACTCCGGCGGTAAAGCCCCAGCATTTT. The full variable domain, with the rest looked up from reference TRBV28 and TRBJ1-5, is DVKVTQSSRYLVKRTGEKVFLECVQDMDHENMFWYRQDPGLGLRLIYFSYDVKMKEKGDIPEGYSVSREKKERFSLILESASTNQTSMYLCASSLSTPAVKPQHFGDGTRLSIL.

CDR3 nucleotides: TGTGCCAGCAGCAAAGCCCCGACTAGCGGGGAGCAGTTCTTC. It codes for CASSKAPTSGEQFF. V is TRBV7-6 and J is TRBJ2-1, with 10 bases fitting TRBD2. V trimming: 5 bases; J trimming: 10 bases; junction bases outside the gene matches: 8. Per germline, CDR1 SGHVS and CDR2 FNYEAQ. This CDR3 is 14 amino acids long.

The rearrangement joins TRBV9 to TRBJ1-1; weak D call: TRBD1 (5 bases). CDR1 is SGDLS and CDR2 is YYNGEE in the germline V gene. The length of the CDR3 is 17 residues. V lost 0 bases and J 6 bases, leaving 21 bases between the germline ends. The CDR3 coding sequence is TGTGCCAGCAGCGTAGGTTCGGTGGGTGCAGGGAGGGCTGAAGCTTTCTTT. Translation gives CASSVGSVGAGRAEAFF.

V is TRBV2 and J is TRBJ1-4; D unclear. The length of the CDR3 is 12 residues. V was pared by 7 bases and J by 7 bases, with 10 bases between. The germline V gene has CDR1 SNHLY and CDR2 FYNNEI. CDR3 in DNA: TGTGCCAGCACCGTTTTTGGTGAAAAACTGTTTTTT. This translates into CASTVFGEKLFF.

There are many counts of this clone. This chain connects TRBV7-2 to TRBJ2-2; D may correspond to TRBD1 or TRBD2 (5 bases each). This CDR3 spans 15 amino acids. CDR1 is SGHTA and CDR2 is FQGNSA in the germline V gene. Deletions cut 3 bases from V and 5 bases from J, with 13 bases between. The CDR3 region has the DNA TGTGCCAGCAGCTTTTCTTTCGGGGCGACCGGGGAGCTGTTTTTT. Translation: CASSFSFGATGELFF.

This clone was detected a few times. The CDR3 DNA reads TGTGCCAGCAGCAAAGAGCCGACAGGAACCTACGAGCAGTACTTC. This gives the protein CASSKEPTGTYEQYF. V is TRBV21-1 and J is TRBJ2-7; the table calls TRBD1, which could not be checked here. TRBV21-1 is an annotated pseudogene. The CDR3 loop spans 15 amino acids.

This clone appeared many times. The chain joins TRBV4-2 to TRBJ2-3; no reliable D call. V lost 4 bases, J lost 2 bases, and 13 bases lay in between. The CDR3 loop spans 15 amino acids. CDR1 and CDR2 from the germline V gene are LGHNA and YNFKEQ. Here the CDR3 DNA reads TGTGCCAGCAGCCCACTACGTACCCTCACAGATACGCAGTATTTT. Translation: CASSPLRTLTDTQYF.

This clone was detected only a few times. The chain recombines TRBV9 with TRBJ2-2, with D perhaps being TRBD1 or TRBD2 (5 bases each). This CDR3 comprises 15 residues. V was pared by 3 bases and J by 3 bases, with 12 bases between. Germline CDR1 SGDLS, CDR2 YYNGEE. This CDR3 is CASSAEGLYTGELFF. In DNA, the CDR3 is TGTGCCAGCAGCGCCGAGGGGTTGTACACCGGGGAGCTGTTTTTT.

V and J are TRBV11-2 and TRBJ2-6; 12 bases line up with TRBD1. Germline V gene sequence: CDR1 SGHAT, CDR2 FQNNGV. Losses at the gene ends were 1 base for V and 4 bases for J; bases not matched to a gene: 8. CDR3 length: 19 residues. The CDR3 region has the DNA TGTGCCAGCAGCTTAGGCATGGGACAGGGGGCGCGAGGGGCCAACGTCCTGACTTTC. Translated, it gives CASSLGMGQGARGANVLTF.

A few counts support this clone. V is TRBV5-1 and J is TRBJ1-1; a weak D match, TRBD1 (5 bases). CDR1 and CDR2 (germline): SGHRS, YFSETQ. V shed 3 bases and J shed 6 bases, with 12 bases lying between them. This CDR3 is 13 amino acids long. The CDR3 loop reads CASSSVVGAEAFF. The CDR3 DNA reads TGCGCCAGCAGCTCGGTTGTGGGGGCTGAAGCTTTCTTT.